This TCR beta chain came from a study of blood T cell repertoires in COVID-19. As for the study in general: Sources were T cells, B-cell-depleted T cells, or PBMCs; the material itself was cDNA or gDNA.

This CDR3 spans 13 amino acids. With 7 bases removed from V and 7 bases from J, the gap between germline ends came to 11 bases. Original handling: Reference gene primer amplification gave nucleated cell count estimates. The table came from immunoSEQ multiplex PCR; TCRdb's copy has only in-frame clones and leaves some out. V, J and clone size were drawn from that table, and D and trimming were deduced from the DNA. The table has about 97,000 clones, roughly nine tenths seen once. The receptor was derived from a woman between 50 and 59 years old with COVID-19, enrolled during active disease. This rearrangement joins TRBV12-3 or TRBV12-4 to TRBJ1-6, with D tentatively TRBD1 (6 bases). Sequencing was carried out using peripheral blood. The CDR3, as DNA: TGTGCCAGCACTCCTGACAGGAATTCACCCCTCCACTTT. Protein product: CASTPDRNSPLHF.